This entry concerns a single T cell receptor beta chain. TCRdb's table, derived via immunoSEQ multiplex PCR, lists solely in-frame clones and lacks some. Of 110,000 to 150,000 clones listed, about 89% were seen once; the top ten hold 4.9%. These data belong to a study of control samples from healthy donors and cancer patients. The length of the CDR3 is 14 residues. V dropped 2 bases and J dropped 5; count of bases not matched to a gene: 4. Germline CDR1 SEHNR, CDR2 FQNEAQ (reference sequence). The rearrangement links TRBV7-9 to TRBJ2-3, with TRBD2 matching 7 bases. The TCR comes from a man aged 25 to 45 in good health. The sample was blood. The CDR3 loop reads CASSLTSAEDTQYF. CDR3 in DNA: TGTGCCAGCAGCTTAACTAGCGCGGAAGATACGCAGTATTTT.